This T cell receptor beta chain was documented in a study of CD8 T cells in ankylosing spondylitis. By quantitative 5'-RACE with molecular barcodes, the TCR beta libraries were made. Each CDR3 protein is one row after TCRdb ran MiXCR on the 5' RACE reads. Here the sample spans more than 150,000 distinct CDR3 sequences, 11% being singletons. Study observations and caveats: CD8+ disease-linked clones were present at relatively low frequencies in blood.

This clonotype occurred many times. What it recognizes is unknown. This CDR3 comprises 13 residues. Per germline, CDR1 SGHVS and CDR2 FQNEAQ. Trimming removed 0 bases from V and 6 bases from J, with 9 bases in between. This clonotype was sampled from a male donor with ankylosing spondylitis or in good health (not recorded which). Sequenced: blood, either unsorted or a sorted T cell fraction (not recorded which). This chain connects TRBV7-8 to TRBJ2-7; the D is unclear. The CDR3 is CASSLAPAFEQYF. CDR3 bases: TGTGCCAGCAGCTTAGCGCCGGCATTCGAGCAGTACTTC.